These 24 T cell receptor beta chains came from one sample sequenced in a study of somatic mutations in cytotoxic T cells in rheumatoid arthritis. Method: immunoSEQ multiplex PCR; TCRdb's copy keeps in-frame clones and lacks some. The sample consists of about 5,500 clones, about 82% of them appearing once. Material for sequencing was CD8+ T cells sorted from blood. The receptors were gathered from a woman aged 50 to 65 with rheumatoid arthritis.

The J gene is TRBJ2-7, the V gene TRBV7-8, with D unclear. Trimming shortened V by 1 base and J by 3 bases, and 7 bases separated the two germline ends. This CDR3 has 13 amino acids. CDR1 and CDR2 from the germline V gene are SGHVS and FQNEAQ. CDR3: CASSLGAGYEQYF. The CDR3 nucleotides read TGTGCCAGCAGCTTAGGAGCCGGCTACGAGCAGTACTTC.

The J gene is TRBJ2-1, the V gene TRBV4-1, with 7 bases that match TRBD1. This CDR3 is 14 amino acids long. After removal of 1 base from V and 9 bases from J, the junction contained 6 bases not matched to a gene. Germline-derived CDR1 and CDR2 are MGHRA and YSYEKL. Written as DNA, the CDR3 is TGCGCCAGCAGCCAAGGGGCAGGGGGTATTGAGCAGTTCTTC. This encodes CASSQGAGGIEQFF.

This sequence joins TRBV4-1 and TRBJ2-5, with D perhaps matching TRBD2 (6 bases). V lost 3 bases, J lost 4 bases, and 12 bases lay in between. Germline loops: CDR1 MGHRA, CDR2 YSYEKL. The CDR3 consists of 14 residues. This CDR3 reads CASSHIADSETQYF. The CDR3 DNA follows: TGCGCCAGCAGCCACATAGCGGACTCAGAGACCCAGTACTTC.

A single count supports this clone. This chain links TRBV11-2 with TRBJ2-2; 9 bases align to TRBD2. Germline lookup yields CDR1 SGHAT and CDR2 FQNNGV. J lost 7 bases, V lost 3 bases, and 3 bases had no gene match. This CDR3 contains 14 residues. The CDR3 nucleotides are TGTGCCAGCAGCTTCAGCGGGGGGAACGGGGAGCTGTTTTTT. Translating it yields CASSFSGGNGELFF. Based on the CDR3 plus reference TRBV11-2 and TRBJ2-2, the full variable domain is EAGVAQSPRYKIIEKRQSVAFWCNPISGHATLYWYQQILGQGPKLLIQFQNNGVVDDSQLPKDRFSAERLKGVDSTLKIQPAKLEDSAVYLCASSFSGGNGELFFGEGSRLTVL.

This chain uses TRBV27 with TRBJ1-3; no clear D. The CDR3 covers 15 residues. The germline gives CDR1 MNHEY, CDR2 SMNVEV (reference sequence). V lost 3 bases and J lost 0, with 9 bases in between. CDR3 amino acids: CASSFSPGSGNTIYF. The CDR3 DNA is TGTGCCAGCAGTTTTTCCCCAGGCTCTGGAAACACCATATATTTT.

CDR3: CASSQAAVGGSEAFF. Here the CDR3 DNA reads TGCGCCAGCAGCCAAGCGGCGGTGGGGGGGAGTGAAGCTTTCTTT. V is TRBV4-1 and J is TRBJ1-1; the D gene is possibly TRBD1 (5 bases). The V and J ends lost 1 base and 7 bases respectively, with 16 bases between them. The CDR3 runs to 15 residues. Germline values: CDR1 MGHRA, CDR2 YSYEKL.

The chain combines TRBV2 with TRBJ1-1; no definite D call. The CDR3 contains 14 residues. Per the germline V gene, CDR1 is SNHLY and CDR2 is FYNNEI. Deletions cut 3 bases from V and 3 bases from J, with 11 bases between. The CDR3 DNA reads as TGTGCCAGCAGTGAGTTGGTAGAGGACACTGAAGCTTTCTTT. As protein: CASSELVEDTEAFF.

The chain links TRBV9 to TRBJ1-1, with TRBD1 as a possible D gene (5 bases). The CDR3 has 17 residues. Trimming removed 0 bases at V and 3 bases at J, with 18 bases between. CDR1 is SGDLS and CDR2 is YYNGEE in the germline V gene. The CDR3: CASSVAYRPTGDTEAFF. The CDR3 DNA reads TGTGCCAGCAGCGTAGCTTACAGGCCAACTGGGGACACTGAAGCTTTCTTT.

The V call is TRBV6-5, the J call TRBJ1-2; tentative D call: TRBD1 (6 bases). CDR1 is MNHEY, CDR2 SVGAGI, per germline. The CDR3 is made up of 15 amino acids. With 11 bases removed from V and 2 bases from J, the gap between germline ends came to 21 bases. Here the CDR3 DNA reads TGTGCCTCCGTTCGGACAGCCGAAACGAACTATGGCTACACCTTC. It translates to CASVRTAETNYGYTF.

The chain joins TRBV11-2 to TRBJ2-1; 9 bases fit TRBD2. The CDR3 runs to 14 residues. V gave up 5 bases and J gave up 4 bases; unmatched junction bases: 3. Germline V gene sequence: CDR1 SGHAT, CDR2 FQNNGV. The CDR3 DNA reads TGTGCCAGCAGCCCTAGCGGGAAGTACAATGAGCAGTTCTTC. Residues: CASSPSGKYNEQFF.

V gene TRBV7-2 combines with J gene TRBJ2-7; a possible D gene is TRBD1 (6 bases). Germline-derived CDR1 and CDR2 are SGHTA and FQGNSA. V was cut by 3 bases and J by 0 bases, with 21 bases left in between. This CDR3 is built from 18 residues. This CDR3 reads CASSFFFLGTTLSYEQYF. The CDR3 DNA follows: TGTGCCAGCAGCTTCTTTTTCCTGGGGACAACCCTCTCCTACGAGCAGTACTTC.

V gene TRBV9 combines with J gene TRBJ2-7; the match to TRBD1 covers 9 bases. After removal of 4 bases from V and 7 bases from J, the junction contained 12 bases not matched to a gene. Germline CDR1 and CDR2: SGDLS and YYNGEE. This CDR3 has 15 amino acids. CDR3 in amino acids: CASSPGTGTGREQYF. For the CDR3, the DNA is TGTGCCAGCAGCCCAGGGACCGGGACAGGGAGGGAGCAGTACTTC.

The rearrangement links TRBV9 to TRBJ2-7, with D maybe TRBD1 (6 bases). This CDR3 comprises 15 residues. Trimming took 3 bases from V and 0 from J, leaving 13 bases between them. Germline loops: CDR1 SGDLS, CDR2 YYNGEE. The CDR3 nucleotides read TGTGCCAGCAGCGCAGGGGCCCCTAGCTCCTACGAGCAGTACTTC. The encoded protein is CASSAGAPSSYEQYF.

This sequence joins TRBV11-3 and TRBJ1-2; no reliable D call. The ends were cut back, 0 bases at V and 5 bases at J, with 10 bases in the middle. Germline lookup yields CDR1 SGHNT and CDR2 YENEEA. This CDR3 has 14 amino acids. The CDR3 bases are TGTGCCAGCAGCTTAGACCCTAGGAGGTATGGCTACACCTTC. Amino acids: CASSLDPRRYGYTF.

Within the sample, this clone is medium-sized (0.01 to 0.1%). V usage is TRBV15 and J usage is TRBJ2-7, with 12 bases identical to TRBD2. This CDR3 has 16 residues. Per germline, CDR1 LNHNV and CDR2 YYDKDF (reference sequence). Trimming cost V 0 bases and J 5 bases; bases outside gene matches: 5. CDR3 amino acids: CATSRDVGLAGHEQYF. DNA of the CDR3: TGTGCCACCAGCAGAGATGTGGGACTAGCGGGCCACGAGCAGTACTTC.

The chain carries TRBV7-6 and TRBJ2-7; 12 bases fit TRBD2. Looked up from germline, CDR1 is SGHVS and CDR2 is FNYEAQ. The V and J ends lost 5 bases and 4 bases, in that order; junction bases with no gene match: 6. The CDR3 has 15 amino acids. CDR3 sequence reads: CASSPRLAGAYEQYF. For the CDR3, the DNA is TGTGCCAGCAGCCCAAGACTAGCGGGGGCTTACGAGCAGTACTTC.

V and J are TRBV28 and TRBJ1-5; the match to TRBD1 covers 9 bases. In germline, CDR1 is MDHEN, CDR2 SYDVKM. The V and J ends lost 4 bases and 4 bases, in that order; junction bases with no gene match: 5. This CDR3 region has 15 residues. The CDR3 here is CASSSRQGGNQPQHF. The CDR3 DNA is TGTGCCAGCAGTTCCCGACAGGGGGGAAATCAGCCCCAGCATTTT. Full variable domain (rest looked up from reference TRBV28 and TRBJ1-5): DVKVTQSSRYLVKRTGEKVFLECVQDMDHENMFWYRQDPGLGLRLIYFSYDVKMKEKGDIPEGYSVSREKKERFSLILESASTNQTSMYLCASSSRQGGNQPQHFGDGTRLSIL.

V gene TRBV2 combines with J gene TRBJ2-7; TRBD1 agrees at 12 bases. Germline CDR1 reads SNHLY; CDR2 reads FYNNEI. The CDR3 is made up of 13 amino acids. CDR3 bases: TGTGCGAGTACTGGGGACAGGGGGCCCGAGCAGTACTTC. Translation: CASTGDRGPEQYF.

The rearrangement joins TRBV7-9 to TRBJ1-2; no reliable D call. The CDR3 has 13 amino acids. V lost 1 base to trimming and J lost 4 bases, with 7 bases between them. CDR1 and CDR2 from the germline V gene are SEHNR and FQNEAQ (reference sequence). CDR3 sequence: CASSLVSGYGYTF. The CDR3, as DNA: TGTGCCAGCAGCTTAGTATCCGGCTATGGCTACACCTTC.

This clone showed up just once. The genes are TRBV7-2 and TRBJ2-5; 7 positions match TRBD2. The CDR3 is made up of 16 amino acids. With V trimmed by 1 base and J by 4 bases, 9 bases remained unmatched. Germline lookup yields CDR1 SGHTA and CDR2 FQGNSA. DNA for the CDR3: TGTGCCAGCAGCTTAGGATGGGGGGGGATAGGAGAGACCCAGTACTTC. Its translation: CASSLGWGGIGETQYF.

The rearrangement links TRBV5-8 to TRBJ2-4, with D perhaps matching TRBD2 (5 bases). The V and J ends lost 10 bases and 1 base respectively, with 6 bases between them. Germline CDR1 reads SGHTS; CDR2 reads YDEGEE. This CDR3 contains 11 residues. The CDR3 is CAGEAKNIQYF. CDR3 coding DNA: TGTGCCGGGGAGGCCAAAAACATTCAGTACTTC. The variable domain in full, with the rest retrieved from reference TRBV5-8 and TRBJ2-4, is EAGVTQSPTHLIKTRGQQATLRCSPISGHTSVYWYQQALGLGLQFLLWYDEGEERNRGNFPPRFSGRQFPNYSSELNVNALELEDSALYLCAGEAKNIQYFGAGTRLSVL.

The gene calls are TRBV5-4 and TRBJ2-1, with 8 bases aligning to TRBD2. Trimming took 1 base from V and 5 from J; bases not matched to a gene: 8. CDR1 and CDR2 from the germline V gene are SGHNT and YYREEE (reference sequence). The CDR3 consists of 16 residues. CDR3 DNA sequence: TGTGCCAGCAGCTTGTGGGAGCGGGGGTATAACAATGAGCAGTTCTTC. This codes for CASSLWERGYNNEQFF.

The CDR3, as DNA: TGTGCCAGCAGCCCCGAGTTCGCCTATGGCTACACCTTC. Translation: CASSPEFAYGYTF. The chain uses TRBV27 and TRBJ1-2, with D uncertain. The CDR3 is 13 amino acids. The germline V gene encodes CDR1 MNHEY and CDR2 SMNVEV (reference sequence). With 6 bases removed from V and 4 bases from J, the gap between germline ends came to 12 bases.

The V and J genes are TRBV5-5 and TRBJ1-1; 7 bases are a match to TRBD1. The ends lost 4 bases at V and 3 bases at J; junction bases unmatched: 18. This CDR3 comprises 18 residues. The germline gives CDR1 SGHKS, CDR2 YYEKEE (reference sequence). For the CDR3, the DNA is TGTGCCAGCAGCGTCCTTTGGGACAGTATAAGTGAAGACACTGAAGCTTTCTTT. Its translation is CASSVLWDSISEDTEAFF.